A single sample is the source of the 10 T cell receptor beta chains below, sequenced in a study of blood T cells in healthy people across ages. Primers used in a second PCR of about 7 to 11 cycles were a sample-barcoded 5' primer and a J-beta primer mix. One entry per CDR3 protein, called by TCRdb with MiXCR from the 5' RACE reads. The table has about 800,000 distinct CDR3 sequences, just under 25% seen once. Another study also made use of these data, one on T cells of mothers and their children.

The sequenced sample consisted of blood. The receptors shown here come from a boy between 10 and 17 years old in good health.

This clonotype was seen a handful of times. The chain uses TRBV20-1 and TRBJ1-1, with a tentative D call TRBD1 (5 bases). This CDR3 spans 11 amino acids. CDR1 is DFQATT and CDR2 is SNEGSKA in the germline V gene (reference sequence). V lost 5 bases, J lost 4 bases, and 8 bases lay in between. The CDR3 region is CSAFRVTEAFF. CDR3 bases: TGCAGTGCTTTCAGGGTCACTGAAGCTTTCTTT.

This clonotype was seen a handful of times. The chain is built from TRBV12-3 or TRBV12-4 and TRBJ2-5; 7 bases agree with TRBD1. This CDR3 region has 14 residues. V shed 5 bases and J 5 bases; nucleotides not matched to a gene: 8. This CDR3 reads CASSVRGSGETQYF. The DNA for the CDR3 is TGTGCCAGCAGTGTCAGGGGGTCTGGGGAGACCCAGTACTTC.

The chain joins TRBV12-3 or TRBV12-4 to TRBJ2-2; the match to TRBD2 covers 7 bases. Trimming cost V 4 bases and J 4 bases; bases outside gene matches: 6. The CDR3 runs 15 residues. The CDR3 region is CASSSRGGITGELFF. CDR3 DNA: TGTGCCAGCAGTTCCCGGGGAGGGATCACCGGGGAGCTGTTTTTT.

Remarks on this clonotype: Sequence at one end of the junction differs from germline and may be a read error. The V call is TRBV28, the J call TRBJ2-5; D call uncertain. CDR3 length: 13 amino acids. In germline, CDR1 is MDHEN, CDR2 SYDVKM. The CDR3 protein is CAGSLYVSATQYF. The DNA of the CDR3 is TGTGCCGGCAGTTTATATGTCTCAGCGACCCAGTACTTC.

This clonotype showed up just a few times. V usage is TRBV6-5 and J usage is TRBJ2-2; 9 nucleotides line up with TRBD2. Germline CDR1 and CDR2: MNHEY and SVGAGI. This CDR3 has 16 amino acids. The V and J ends lost 4 bases and 1 base, in that order; junction bases with no gene match: 4. CDR3 DNA sequence: TGTGCCAGCAGTTCCGCTAGCGGGAAGAACACCGGGGAGCTGTTTTTT. Translating it yields CASSSASGKNTGELFF.

This clonotype was picked up a small number of times. J is TRBJ1-2 and V is TRBV6-5; 10 bases fit TRBD1. This CDR3 is 13 amino acids long. With V trimmed by 8 bases and J by 4 bases, 4 bases remained unmatched. Germline CDR1 MNHEY, CDR2 SVGAGI. CDR3 nucleotides: TGTGCCAGCGGACAGGGGGAGTCCTATGGCTACACCTTC. It yields the protein CASGQGESYGYTF.

About this clonotype itself: An end of the junction differs from the germline gene, which may be a read error. V is TRBV12-3 or TRBV12-4 and J is TRBJ1-1; D might be TRBD1 (5 bases). The length of the CDR3 is 15 residues. Written as DNA, the CDR3 is TGTGCCGGCAGACACCCGGGACTGCCGAACACTGAAGCTTCCTTT. Translating it yields CAGRHPGLPNTEASF.

The rearrangement joins TRBV27 to TRBJ2-5, with 8 bases aligning to TRBD1. V lost 6 bases and J lost 5; bases outside the gene matches: 11. Germline loops: CDR1 MNHEY, CDR2 SMNVEV (reference sequence). CDR3 length equals 15 residues. This CDR3 reads CASRPRQGIMETQYF. CDR3 in DNA: TGTGCCAGCAGACCCCGACAGGGGATCATGGAGACCCAGTACTTC.

In DNA, the CDR3 is TGTGCCAGCAGCTTAGCGGGCTTTAGACAGGCGCTAGCCAAAAACATTCAGTACTTC. Protein sequence: CASSLAGFRQALAKNIQYF. The genes are TRBV7-2 and TRBJ2-4, with D perhaps matching TRBD1 (6 bases). The CDR3 has 19 residues. V lost 0 bases and J 0 bases, leaving 18 bases between the germline ends. The germline V gene has CDR1 SGHTA and CDR2 FQGNSA.

This clonotype was counted a few times. This chain connects TRBV29-1 to TRBJ1-2, with D possibly being TRBD1 (5 bases). Germline V CDR1 and CDR2: SQVTM, ANQGSEA. The CDR3 length is 12 residues. V was shortened by 7 bases and J by 0 bases, with 9 bases between the two germline ends. The CDR3 is CSALTANYGYTF. In nucleotides, the CDR3 is TGCAGCGCCCTGACAGCTAACTATGGCTACACCTTC.